This T cell receptor beta chain is drawn from a study of blood T cell repertoires in COVID-19. Study information: Spain, Italy and the United States supplied samples that represented acute and convalescent COVID-19.

Clones were sequenced by immunoSEQ multiplex PCR, and TCRdb holds only the in-frame ones, with some missing. The sample lists approximately 41,000 clones, around 86% occurring once. CDR1 and CDR2 from the germline V gene are SGHVS and FQNEAQ. The CDR3 extends over 18 amino acids. The trim removed 5 bases at V and 4 bases at J, leaving 19 bases unmatched. This sequence was found in an elderly woman with acute or convalescent COVID-19. This chain links TRBV7-8 with TRBJ1-1; TRBD1 matches at 7 bases. Source material: peripheral blood. DNA of the CDR3: TGTGCCAGCAGCCTCCGGGGACAGACAGCAAATGGAGTCACTGAAGCTTTCTTT. Translation: CASSLRGQTANGVTEAFF.